The clone carrying this T cell receptor beta chain has a count of ten or more. This sample is drawn from a study of T cells of healthy individuals. Each CDR3 protein gets one entry after TCRdb re-called the 5' RACE reads with MiXCR. This table has more than 85,000 distinct CDR3 sequences, roughly 15% appearing once. In germline, CDR1 is SQVTM, CDR2 ANQGSEA. The CDR3 has 13 residues. Trimming took 7 bases from V and 0 from J, leaving 12 bases between them. The chain recombines TRBV29-1 with TRBJ1-1; no reliable D call. The source of this sequence is a human donor in good health. CDR3 loop: CSGSWSVNTEAFF. Written as DNA, the CDR3 is TGCAGCGGGTCGTGGAGCGTGAACACTGAAGCTTTCTTT.